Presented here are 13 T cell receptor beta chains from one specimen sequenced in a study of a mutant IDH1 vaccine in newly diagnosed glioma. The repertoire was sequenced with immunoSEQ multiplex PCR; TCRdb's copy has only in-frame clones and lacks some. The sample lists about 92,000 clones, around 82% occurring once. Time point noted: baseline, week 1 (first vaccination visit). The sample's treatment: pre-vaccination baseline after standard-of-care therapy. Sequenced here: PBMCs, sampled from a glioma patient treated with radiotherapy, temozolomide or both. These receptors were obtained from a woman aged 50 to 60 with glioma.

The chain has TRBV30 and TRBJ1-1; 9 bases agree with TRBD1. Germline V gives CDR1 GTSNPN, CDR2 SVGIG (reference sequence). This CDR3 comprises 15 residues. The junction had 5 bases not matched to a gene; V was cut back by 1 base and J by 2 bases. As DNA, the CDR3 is TGTGCCTGGAGTGCCTTGGGACAGGGTAACACTGAAGCTTTCTTT. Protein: CAWSALGQGNTEAFF.

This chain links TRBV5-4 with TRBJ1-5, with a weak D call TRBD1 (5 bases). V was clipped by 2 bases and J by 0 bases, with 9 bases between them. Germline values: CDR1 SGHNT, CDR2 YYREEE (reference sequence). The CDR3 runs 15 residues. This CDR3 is CASSLGGDSNQPQHF. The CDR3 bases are TGTGCCAGCAGCTTAGGAGGGGATAGCAATCAGCCCCAGCATTTT.

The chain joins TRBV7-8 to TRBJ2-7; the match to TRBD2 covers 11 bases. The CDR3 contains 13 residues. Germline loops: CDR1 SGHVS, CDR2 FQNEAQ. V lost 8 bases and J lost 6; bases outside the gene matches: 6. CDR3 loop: CASGDGLAGEQYF. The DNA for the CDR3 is TGTGCCAGCGGGGACGGACTAGCGGGCGAGCAGTACTTC.

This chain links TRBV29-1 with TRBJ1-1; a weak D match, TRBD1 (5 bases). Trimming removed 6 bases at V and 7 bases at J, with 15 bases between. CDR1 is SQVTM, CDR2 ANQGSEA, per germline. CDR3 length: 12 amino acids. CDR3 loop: CSVRAGTDEAFF. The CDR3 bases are TGCAGCGTGCGAGCCGGGACGGATGAAGCTTTCTTT.

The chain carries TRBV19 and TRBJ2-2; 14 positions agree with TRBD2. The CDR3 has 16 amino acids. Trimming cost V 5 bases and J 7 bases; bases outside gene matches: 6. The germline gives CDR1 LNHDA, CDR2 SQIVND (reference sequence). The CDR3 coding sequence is TGTGCCAGTAGTCGACTAGCGGGGGGGCCGGACGGGGAGCTGTTTTTT. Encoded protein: CASSRLAGGPDGELFF.

In DNA, the CDR3 is TGTGCCAGCTTCTGGGGCACTGAAGCTTTCTTT. Translation: CASFWGTEAFF. The J gene is TRBJ1-1, the V gene TRBV6-1; no definite D call. The CDR3 extends over 11 amino acids. Trimming took 8 bases from V and 4 from J, leaving 8 bases between them. Per germline, CDR1 MNHNS and CDR2 SASEGT.

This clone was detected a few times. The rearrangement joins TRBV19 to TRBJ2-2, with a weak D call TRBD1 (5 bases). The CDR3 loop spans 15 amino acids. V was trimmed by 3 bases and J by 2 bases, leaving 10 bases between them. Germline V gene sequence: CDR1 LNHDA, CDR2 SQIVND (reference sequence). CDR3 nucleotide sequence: TGTGCCAGTAGTATCGGAGACAGAAACACCGGGGAGCTGTTTTTT. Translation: CASSIGDRNTGELFF.

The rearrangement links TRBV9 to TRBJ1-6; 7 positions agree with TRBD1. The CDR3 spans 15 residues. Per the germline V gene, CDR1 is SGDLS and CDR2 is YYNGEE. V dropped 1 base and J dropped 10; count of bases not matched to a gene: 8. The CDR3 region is CASSVSTGRDSPLHF. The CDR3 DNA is TGTGCCAGCAGCGTATCGACAGGGAGGGACTCACCCCTCCACTTT.

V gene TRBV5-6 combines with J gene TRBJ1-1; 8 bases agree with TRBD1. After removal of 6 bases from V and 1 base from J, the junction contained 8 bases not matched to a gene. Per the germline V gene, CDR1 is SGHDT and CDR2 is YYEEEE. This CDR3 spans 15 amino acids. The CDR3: CASTDAGGGNTEAFF. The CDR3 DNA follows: TGTGCCAGCACCGACGCAGGGGGCGGGAACACTGAAGCTTTCTTT.

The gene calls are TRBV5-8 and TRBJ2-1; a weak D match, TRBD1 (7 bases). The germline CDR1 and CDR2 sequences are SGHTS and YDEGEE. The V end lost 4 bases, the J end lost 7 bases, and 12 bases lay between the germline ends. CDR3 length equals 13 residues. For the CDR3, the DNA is TGTGCCAGCAGCCCCAGGGGGAGGAATGAGCAGTTCTTC. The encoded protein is CASSPRGRNEQFF. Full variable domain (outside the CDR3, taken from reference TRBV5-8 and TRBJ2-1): EAGVTQSPTHLIKTRGQQATLRCSPISGHTSVYWYQQALGLGLQFLLWYDEGEERNRGNFPPRFSGRQFPNYSSELNVNALELEDSALYLCASSPRGRNEQFFGPGTRLTVL.

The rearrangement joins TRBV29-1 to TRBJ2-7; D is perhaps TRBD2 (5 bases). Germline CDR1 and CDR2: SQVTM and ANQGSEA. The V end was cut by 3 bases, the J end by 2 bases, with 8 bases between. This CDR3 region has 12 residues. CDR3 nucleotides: TGCAGCGTTGATGACGGGACCTACGAGCAGTACTTC. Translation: CSVDDGTYEQYF.

The CDR3 DNA reads as TGTGCCAGCAGCTTAACAGGGGGCACCGGGGAGCTGTTTTTT. Translation gives CASSLTGGTGELFF. This rearrangement joins TRBV7-6 to TRBJ2-2, with 8 positions matching TRBD1. Germline values: CDR1 SGHVS, CDR2 FNYEAQ. This CDR3 is built from 14 residues. The junction had 0 bases not matched to a gene; V was cut back by 2 bases and J by 4 bases.

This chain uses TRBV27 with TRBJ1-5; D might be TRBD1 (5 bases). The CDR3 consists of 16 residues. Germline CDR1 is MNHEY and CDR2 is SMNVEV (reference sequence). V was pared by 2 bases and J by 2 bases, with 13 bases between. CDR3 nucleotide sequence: TGTGCCAGCAGTTTAATGGGCACAGGTGGCAATCAGCCCCAGCATTTT. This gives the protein CASSLMGTGGNQPQHF.